A selection of T cell receptor beta chains follows, all from one sample in a study of beta chain features in type 1 diabetes. Repertoires were generated with immunoSEQ multiplex PCR, while TCRdb's copy carries only in-frame clones and drops some. The top ten hold 0.023% of the sample, which has 850,000 to 900,000 clones, roughly a sixth seen once. Sequencing was performed on naive CD4+ T cells from blood. These TCRs come from a woman between 18 and 29 years old in good health. Each CDR3 is given with its conserved first and last residue. The order of the fields is V gene, clone size, CDR3 length, CDR3 protein. Expanded clones are given a class, and other clones once, few, many or no size at all.

TRBV6-5	few	15	CASSVSGRASYEQYF
TRBV6-5	NA	14	CASSLGQAYNEQFF
TRBV7-8	NA	16	CASSLASLNSNQPQHF
TRBV5-1	NA	16	CASSSPLAGGLYEQYF
TRBV5-1	NA	14	CASGDGMGADTQYF
TRBV6-4	few	16	CASSDTPGQPYNEQFF
TRBV28	few	15	CASSSSGTGAGELFF
TRBV18	few	14	CASSRGLNSYEQYF
TRBV7-9	NA	16	CASSWGLAGDYNEQFF
TRBV14	NA	16	CASSQETTTTNEKLFF
TRBV2	NA	15	CASSPRGLAKNIQYF
TRBV19	few	14	CASSINLADTPQHF
TRBV5-4	few	14	CASSLAGVRDTQYF
TRBV5-8	few	13	CASSLARLYGYTF
TRBV19	few	14	CASSIAVQIYGYTF
TRBV5-4	NA	15	CASSLDPSFYNEQFF
TRBV12-5	NA	15	CASAPAGRGNTEAFF
TRBV28	NA	13	CASSIGALETQYF
TRBV6-6	few	15	CASSRGGEGGYEQYF
TRBV7-8	NA	13	CASSFGSNEKLFF
TRBV7-9	NA	14	CASRVQGGNTEAFF
TRBV25-1	few	16	CASSERGTAANYGYTF
TRBV6-1	few	10	CASMGWEQFF
TRBV7-9	NA	15	CASSLDSPLVYGYTF
TRBV6-1	few	17	CASSESAPSGTHIKQYF
TRBV6-5	few	14	CASSYSSRVAEAFF
TRBV2	few	15	CASRVAGGNTDTQYF
TRBV27	few	13	CASSTRTPQEAFF
TRBV7-9	few	12	CASSRDRQGYTF
TRBV28	few	15	CASSRPDRLNQPQHF
TRBV28	NA	15	CASSSGLAVPYEQYF
TRBV2	few	11	CASSEENEQFF
TRBV18	few	14	CASSPQGLTDTQYF
TRBV2	NA	13	CASSPGLASEQYF
TRBV5-8	NA	15	CASSLVVRGLYEQYF
TRBV7-2	few	15	CASSLFGTSLDTQYF
TRBV16	NA	15	CASSLFGTSNQPQHF
TRBV9	few	14	CASSPGTALSEQFF